This paragraph reports one TCR beta chain. The data originate from a study of blood T cell repertoires in COVID-19. Study at large: The analysed material was cDNA or gDNA that came from T cells, B-cell-depleted T cells, or PBMCs.

Authors' analysis steps: Estimation of nucleated cell counts relied on the amplification of reference gene primers. Some clones are missing from TCRdb's copy, which holds only in-frame ones; the method was immunoSEQ multiplex PCR. V and J calls and clone size are given by that table; D and trimming were obtained from the DNA. Of about 35,000 clones in the sample, under 90% are singletons; the top ten hold 3% to 4.5%. This CDR3 has 14 residues. V was clipped by 5 bases and J by 2 bases; unmatched bases: 2. The germline CDR1 and CDR2 sequences are LNHDA and SQIVND (reference sequence). The chain employs TRBV19 and TRBJ2-7; TRBD1 matches 11 bases. The sample consisted of peripheral blood. The receptor was isolated from a man aged 45-65 years with acute or convalescent COVID-19. CDR3 amino acids: CASSLGQGAYEQYF. CDR3 DNA: TGTGCCAGTAGTCTGGGACAGGGGGCCTACGAGCAGTACTTC.